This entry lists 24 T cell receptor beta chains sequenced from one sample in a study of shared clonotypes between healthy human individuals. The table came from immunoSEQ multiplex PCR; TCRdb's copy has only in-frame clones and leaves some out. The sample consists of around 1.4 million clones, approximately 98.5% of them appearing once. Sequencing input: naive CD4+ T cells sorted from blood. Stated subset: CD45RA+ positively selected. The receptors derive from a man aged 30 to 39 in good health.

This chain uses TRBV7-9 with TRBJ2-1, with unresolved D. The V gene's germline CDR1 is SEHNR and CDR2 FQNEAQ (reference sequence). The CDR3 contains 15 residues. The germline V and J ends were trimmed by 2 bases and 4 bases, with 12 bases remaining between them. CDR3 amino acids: CASSLTVSVYNEQFF. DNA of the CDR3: TGTGCCAGCAGCTTAACGGTCAGCGTGTACAATGAGCAGTTCTTC. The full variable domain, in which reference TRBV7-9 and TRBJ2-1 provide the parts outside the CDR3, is DTGVSQNPRHKITKRGQNVTFRCDPISEHNRLYWYRQTLGQGPEFLTYFQNEAQLEKSRLLSDRFSAERPKGSFSTLEIQRTEQGDSAMYLCASSLTVSVYNEQFFGPGTRLTVL.

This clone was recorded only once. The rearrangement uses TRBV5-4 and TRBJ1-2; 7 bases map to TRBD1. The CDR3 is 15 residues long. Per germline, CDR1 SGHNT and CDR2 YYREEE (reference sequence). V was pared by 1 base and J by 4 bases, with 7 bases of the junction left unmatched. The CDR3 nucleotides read TGTGCCAGCAGCTTGAGGCAGGGGGACCTCTATGGCTACACCTTC. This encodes CASSLRQGDLYGYTF.

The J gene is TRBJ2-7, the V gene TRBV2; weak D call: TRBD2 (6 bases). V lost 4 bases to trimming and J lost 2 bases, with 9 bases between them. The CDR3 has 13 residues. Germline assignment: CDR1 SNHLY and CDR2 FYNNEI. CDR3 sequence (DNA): TGTGCCAGCAGTGCCGGGAGACCCTACGAGCAGTACTTC. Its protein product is CASSAGRPYEQYF.

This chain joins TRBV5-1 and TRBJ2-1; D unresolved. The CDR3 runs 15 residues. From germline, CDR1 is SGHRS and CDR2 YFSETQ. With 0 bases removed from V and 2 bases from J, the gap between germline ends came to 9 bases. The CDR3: CASSLGPSAYNEQFF. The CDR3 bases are TGCGCCAGCAGCTTGGGTCCTTCGGCCTACAATGAGCAGTTCTTC.

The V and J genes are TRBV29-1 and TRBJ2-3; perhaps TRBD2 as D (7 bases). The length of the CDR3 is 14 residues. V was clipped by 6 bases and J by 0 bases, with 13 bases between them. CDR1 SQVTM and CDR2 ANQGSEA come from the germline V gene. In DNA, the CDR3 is TGCAGCGTGGAGGGGGGGAGAAGCACAGATACGCAGTATTTT. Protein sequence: CSVEGGRSTDTQYF.

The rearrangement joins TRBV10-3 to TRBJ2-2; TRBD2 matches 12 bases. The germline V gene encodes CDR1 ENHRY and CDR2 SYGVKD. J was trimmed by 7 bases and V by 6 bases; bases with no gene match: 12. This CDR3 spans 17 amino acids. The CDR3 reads CAIRKTSGRGDIGELFF. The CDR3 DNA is TGTGCCATCAGGAAGACTAGCGGGAGAGGGGACATCGGGGAGCTGTTTTTT.

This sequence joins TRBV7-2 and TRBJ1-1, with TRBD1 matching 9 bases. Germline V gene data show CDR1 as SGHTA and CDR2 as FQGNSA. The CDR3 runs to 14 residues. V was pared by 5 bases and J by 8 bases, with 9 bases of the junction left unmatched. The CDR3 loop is CASSPWTGVSEAFF. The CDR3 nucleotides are TGTGCCAGCAGCCCGTGGACAGGGGTGAGCGAAGCTTTCTTT.

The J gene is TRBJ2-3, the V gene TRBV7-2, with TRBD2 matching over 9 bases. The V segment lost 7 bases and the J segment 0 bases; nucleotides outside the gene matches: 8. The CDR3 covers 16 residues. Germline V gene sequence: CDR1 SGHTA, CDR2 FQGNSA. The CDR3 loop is CASTTGLAYSTDTQYF. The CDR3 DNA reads TGTGCCAGCACCACAGGACTAGCGTATAGCACAGATACGCAGTATTTT.

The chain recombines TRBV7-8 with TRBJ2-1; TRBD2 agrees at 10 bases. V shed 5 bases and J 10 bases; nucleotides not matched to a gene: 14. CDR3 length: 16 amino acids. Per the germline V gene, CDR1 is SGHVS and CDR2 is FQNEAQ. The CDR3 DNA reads TGTGCCAGCAGCCCTAACCGCCTAGCGGGGGTCAAAGAGCAGTTCTTC. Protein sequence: CASSPNRLAGVKEQFF.

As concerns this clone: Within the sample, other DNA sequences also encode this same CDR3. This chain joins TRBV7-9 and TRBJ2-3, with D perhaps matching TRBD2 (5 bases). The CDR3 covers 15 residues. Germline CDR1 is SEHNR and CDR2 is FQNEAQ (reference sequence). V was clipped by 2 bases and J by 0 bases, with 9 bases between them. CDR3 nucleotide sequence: TGTGCCAGCAGCTTAAGGGAGACTAGCACAGATACGCAGTATTTT. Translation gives CASSLRETSTDTQYF.

Here the CDR3 reads CASSLGSGRATDTQYF. Written as DNA, the CDR3 is TGTGCCAGCAGTTTAGGGAGCGGGAGGGCCACAGATACGCAGTATTTT. This chain uses TRBV28 with TRBJ2-3, with 10 positions matching TRBD2. The CDR3 spans 16 residues. With 2 bases clipped from V and 2 bases from J, the junction kept 4 bases outside the gene matches. The V gene's germline CDR1 is MDHEN and CDR2 SYDVKM.

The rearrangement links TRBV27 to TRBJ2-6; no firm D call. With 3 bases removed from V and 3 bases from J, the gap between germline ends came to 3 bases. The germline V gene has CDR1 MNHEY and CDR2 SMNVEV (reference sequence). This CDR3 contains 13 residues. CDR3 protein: CASSFGGANVLTF. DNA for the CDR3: TGTGCCAGCAGTTTTGGTGGGGCCAACGTCCTGACTTTC.

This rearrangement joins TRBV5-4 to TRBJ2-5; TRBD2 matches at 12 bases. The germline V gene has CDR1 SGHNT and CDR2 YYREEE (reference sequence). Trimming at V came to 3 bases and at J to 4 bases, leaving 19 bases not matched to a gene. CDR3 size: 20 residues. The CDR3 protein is CASSSLARTSGIREGETQYF. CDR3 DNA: TGTGCCAGCAGCTCGTTGGCCCGGACTAGCGGGATAAGGGAGGGAGAGACCCAGTACTTC.

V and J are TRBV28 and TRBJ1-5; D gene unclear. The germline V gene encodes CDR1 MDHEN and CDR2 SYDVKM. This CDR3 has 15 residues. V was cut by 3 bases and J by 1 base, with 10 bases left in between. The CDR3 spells CASSLGVSSNQPQHF. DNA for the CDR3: TGTGCCAGCAGTTTGGGTGTCTCCAGCAATCAGCCCCAGCATTTT.

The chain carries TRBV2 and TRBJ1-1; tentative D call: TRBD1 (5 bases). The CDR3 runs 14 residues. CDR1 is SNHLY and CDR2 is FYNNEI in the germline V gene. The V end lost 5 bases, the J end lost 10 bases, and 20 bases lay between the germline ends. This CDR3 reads CASSIGQGSRGAFF. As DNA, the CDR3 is TGTGCCAGCAGTATCGGGCAGGGTAGTCGCGGAGCTTTCTTT.

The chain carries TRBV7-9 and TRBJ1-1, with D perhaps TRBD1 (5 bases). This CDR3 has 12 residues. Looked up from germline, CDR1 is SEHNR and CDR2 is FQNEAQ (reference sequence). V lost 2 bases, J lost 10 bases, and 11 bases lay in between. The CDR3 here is CASSLLGVGAFF. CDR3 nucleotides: TGTGCCAGCAGCTTACTGGGGGTTGGAGCTTTCTTT.

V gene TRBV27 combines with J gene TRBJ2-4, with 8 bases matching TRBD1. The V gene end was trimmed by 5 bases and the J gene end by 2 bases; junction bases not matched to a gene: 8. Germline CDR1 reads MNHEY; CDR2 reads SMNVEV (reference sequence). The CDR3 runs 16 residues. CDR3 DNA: TGTGCCAGCAGTCTCAGGACAGGGTATTCCAAAAACATTCAGTACTTC. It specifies CASSLRTGYSKNIQYF.

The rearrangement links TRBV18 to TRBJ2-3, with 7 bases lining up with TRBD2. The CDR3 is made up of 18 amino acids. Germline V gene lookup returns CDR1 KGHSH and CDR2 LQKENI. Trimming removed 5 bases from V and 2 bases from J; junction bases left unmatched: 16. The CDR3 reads CASSSTGTNGRPTDTQYF. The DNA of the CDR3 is TGTGCCAGCTCATCAACCGGGACTAATGGTCGACCCACAGATACGCAGTATTTT.

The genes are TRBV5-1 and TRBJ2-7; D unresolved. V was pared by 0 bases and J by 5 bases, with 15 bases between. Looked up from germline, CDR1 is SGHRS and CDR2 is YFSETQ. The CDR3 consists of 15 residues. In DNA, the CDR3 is TGCGCCAGCAGCTTGGAGGGTAGTCGGGCGCACGAGCAGTACTTC. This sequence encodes CASSLEGSRAHEQYF. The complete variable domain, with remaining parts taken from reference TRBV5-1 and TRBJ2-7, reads KAGVTQTPRYLIKTRGQQVTLSCSPISGHRSVSWYQQTPGQGLQFLFEYFSETQRNKGNFPGRFSGRQFSNSRSEMNVSTLELGDSALYLCASSLEGSRAHEQYFGPGTRLTVT.

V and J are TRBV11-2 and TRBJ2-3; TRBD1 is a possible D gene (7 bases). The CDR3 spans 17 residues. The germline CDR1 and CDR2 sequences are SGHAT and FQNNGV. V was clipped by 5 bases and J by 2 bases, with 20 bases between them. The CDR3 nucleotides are TGTGCCAGCAGCACTATAAGGCAGGGGGGACACACAGATACGCAGTATTTT. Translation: CASSTIRQGGHTDTQYF.

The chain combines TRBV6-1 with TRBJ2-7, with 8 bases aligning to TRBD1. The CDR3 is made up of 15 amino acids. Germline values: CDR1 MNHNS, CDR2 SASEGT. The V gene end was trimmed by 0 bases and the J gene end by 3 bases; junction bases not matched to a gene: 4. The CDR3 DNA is TGTGCCAGCAGTGAAGCGACCGGACAGGGCTACGAGCAGTACTTC. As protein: CASSEATGQGYEQYF.

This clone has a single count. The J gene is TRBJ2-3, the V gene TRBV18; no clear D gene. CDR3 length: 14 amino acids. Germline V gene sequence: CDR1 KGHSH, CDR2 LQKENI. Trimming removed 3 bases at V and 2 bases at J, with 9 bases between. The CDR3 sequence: CASSPFGPTDTQYF. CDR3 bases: TGTGCCAGCTCACCCTTCGGGCCCACAGATACGCAGTATTTT.

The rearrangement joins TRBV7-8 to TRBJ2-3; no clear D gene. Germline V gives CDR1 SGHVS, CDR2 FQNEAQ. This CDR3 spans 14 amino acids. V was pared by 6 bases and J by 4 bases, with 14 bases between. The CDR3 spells CASSSTRSPDTQYF. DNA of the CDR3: TGTGCCAGCAGTTCGACACGGTCCCCAGATACGCAGTATTTT.

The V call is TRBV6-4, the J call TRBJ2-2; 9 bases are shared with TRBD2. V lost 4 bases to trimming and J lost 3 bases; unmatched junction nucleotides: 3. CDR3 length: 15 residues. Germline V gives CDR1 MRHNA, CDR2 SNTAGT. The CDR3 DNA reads TGTGCCAGCAGTGCTCAGCGGGGGGACACCGGGGAGCTGTTTTTT. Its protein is CASSAQRGDTGELFF.